This entry lists 2 T cell receptor beta chains sequenced from one sample in a study of tumor-infiltrating lymphocytes in primary liver carcinoma. Alongside blood RNA obtained from unsorted whole blood, germline DNA was also extracted. A constant-region primer served to make TCR beta cDNA from roughly 500 ng total RNA. Three-round nested multiplex PCR performed with slightly modified ARM-PCR produced the TCR beta libraries. Forward primers for TRBV1-TRBV30 and a C-beta reverse primer served the first two PCR rounds, at 10 cycles each. One entry per CDR3 protein results from TCRdb running MiXCR on the multiplex PCR reads. The sample shows 200,000 or so distinct CDR3 sequences, 65% of them seen only once. Specimen: peripheral blood. Receptor source: a woman aged 55-69 years with primary liver carcinoma and hepatitis B virus infection.

As to this clonotype: Likely a read error: the CDR3 ends without its conserved phenylalanine or tryptophan. Because the CDR3's place on the DNA is in doubt, the DNA is left out and the CDR3 is given as listed by TCRdb. The chain uses TRBV5-4 and TRBJ2-7; the table assigns TRBD1, which was not confirmed against the DNA. Germline V lookup: CDR1 SGHNT, CDR2 YYREEE (reference sequence). The CDR3 has 14 residues if both end residues are counted. CDR3 sequence reads: CASSTGTVPYEHYY.

Points on this clonotype: Being one base from a much bigger clone, this may be a read error. V usage is TRBV5-6 and J usage is TRBJ1-2; D perhaps matches TRBD1 (6 bases). The CDR3 runs 14 residues. CDR1 SGHDT and CDR2 YYEEEE come from the germline V gene. CDR3 in amino acids: CATGISRGSYGNTF. Here the CDR3 DNA reads TGTGCCACCGGGATTTCCAGGGGCAGCTATGGCAACACCTTC.